This T cell receptor (beta chain) was sequenced for a study of blood T cell repertoires in COVID-19 (dated by TCRdb to 2020 to 2021). At the level of the whole study: The collaborator samples originated in the United States, Italy and Spain and spanned the acute and convalescent phases of COVID-19. The repertoires were released in a freely available public database intended as a resource for research on the immune response to SARS-CoV-2. Where available, HLA class I and class II types were taken from metadata supplied by the sample provider and were not determined by assay-based typing. The material from the prospective study consisted of cDNA or gDNA derived from T cells, B-cell-depleted T cells, or PBMCs. Samples came from the ongoing ImmuneRACE study (first 160 participants) plus 1,254 subjects from 6 global collaborators. The sample metadata nearly always contained a de-identified subject ID, COVID-19 status, age in years and sex. Deeply sampled blood TCRbeta repertoires from subjects exposed to, actively infected with, or recovered from COVID-19 were included in the dataset.

In the prospective study, participants were roughly 18 to 100 years old, resided in 24 geographic areas of the United States, and were enrolled through a virtual design. In the prospective study, cohorts were assigned on the basis of participant-reported clinical history obtained from a screening survey and a study questionnaire. Mobile phlebotomists in the prospective study collected whole blood, serum and a nasopharyngeal or oropharyngeal swab from every participant. Additional blood draws and questionnaires over an approximately two-month period could optionally be provided by prospective study participants. Prospective study blood samples were shipped either frozen or at room temperature before DNA extraction. Results and caveats for the whole study, not just this receptor: The amount of clinical and demographic metadata varied by source and participant and was provided uncurated.

Details on this clone: Its cognate antigen has yet to be identified. Base quality data are lacking; no much larger clone is found one base away.

Per the germline V gene (reference sequence), MNHEY is the CDR1 and SMNVEV is the CDR2. The CDR3 sequence holds 16 residues, the cysteine and phenylalanine included. CDR3 DNA only is kept here, 48 bases in frame from base 1. Trimming leaves V shorter by 4 bases and J shorter by 4 bases, with the junction holding 10 bases beyond the gene matches. TCRbeta CDR3 regions were amplified from genomic DNA using the immunoSEQ Assay, a bias-controlled multiplex PCR. As for the authors' bioinformatics: The number of nucleated cells in each sample was estimated from the amplification of reference gene primers within the assay. To quantify the absolute abundance of each unique TCRbeta CDR3 rearrangement, sequence reads were collapsed and filtered. Productive Simpson clonality was computed per sample as the square root of Simpson's diversity index over productive rearrangements. Drawn from immuneACCESS, this table holds only the in-frame rearrangements with V and J called that TCRdb kept. Clones are partly lost; checked studies trace under half to an unresolved V gene and leave the rest unexplained. The V and J calls and clone size come from that table; D and trimming were worked out from the DNA. The table for this sample lists about 180,000 clones; 75% to 90% of them were counted only once. Approximately 2.5% of the sample lies in the top ten.

The TCR sequence derives from a middle-aged woman with acute COVID-19. The rearranged segments are TRBV27 and TRBJ2-1, with 7 bases matching TRBD2. The sample consisted of PBMCs or T cells enriched from blood (not recorded which). The CDR3 reads as follows: CASSSEGGRFYNEQFF. The sequenced DNA: TGTGCCAGCAGTTCCGAGGGAGGGCGGTTTTACAATGAGCAGTTCTTC.